These 12 T cell receptor beta chains came from one sample sequenced in a study of T cell responses to AZD1222 COVID-19 vaccine. Here immunoSEQ multiplex PCR was the method, and the copy in TCRdb shows in-frame clones only, minus some. Here the sample spans roughly 150,000 clones, about nine tenths being singletons. The specimen was peripheral blood, collected on day 0 of AZD1222 vaccination. Receptor source: an adult in good health.

This clone showed up just once. This sequence joins TRBV9 and TRBJ2-1, with a tentative D call TRBD2 (5 bases). Trimming took off 4 bases at V and 0 bases at J, with 14 bases between the two ends. Looked up from germline, CDR1 is SGDLS and CDR2 is YYNGEE. The CDR3 has 16 residues. The CDR3 loop reads CASSRVEGFSYNEQFF. For the CDR3, the DNA is TGTGCCAGCAGCCGCGTTGAGGGTTTCTCCTACAATGAGCAGTTCTTC.

The V and J genes are TRBV4-1 and TRBJ2-5; 13 bases fit TRBD2. Germline CDR1 reads MGHRA; CDR2 reads YSYEKL. The V gene end was trimmed by 4 bases and the J gene end by 4 bases; junction bases not matched to a gene: 9. The CDR3 is 17 residues long. The CDR3 spells CASSLWTSGRSGETQYF. CDR3 coding DNA: TGCGCCAGCAGCCTCTGGACTAGCGGGAGATCCGGAGAGACCCAGTACTTC.

This chain uses TRBV7-2 with TRBJ1-3; D perhaps matches TRBD1 (5 bases). Germline-derived CDR1 and CDR2 are SGHTA and FQGNSA. CDR3 length: 14 residues. The V and J ends lost 6 bases and 0 bases respectively, with 9 bases between them. The CDR3 protein is CASRLTVSGNTIYF. In DNA form, the CDR3 reads TGTGCCAGCAGACTGACAGTCTCTGGAAACACCATATATTTT.

The chain employs TRBV6-5 and TRBJ1-2, with a weak D call TRBD1 (5 bases). V was cut by 2 bases and J by 6 bases, with 13 bases left in between. The CDR3 is made up of 14 amino acids. The germline V gene encodes CDR1 MNHEY and CDR2 SVGAGI. The CDR3 sequence: CASSYMGPRDGYTF. In DNA form, the CDR3 reads TGTGCCAGCAGTTACATGGGACCTCGGGATGGCTACACCTTC.

The rearrangement links TRBV11-3 to TRBJ1-4; the D is unclear. Trimming took off 1 base at V and 0 bases at J, with 18 bases between the two ends. CDR3 length: 19 amino acids. Germline V gene sequence: CDR1 SGHNT, CDR2 YENEEA. DNA for the CDR3: TGTGCCAGCAGCTTAGCCGGCCGGCTATTAAATTCAACTAATGAAAAACTGTTTTTT. Amino acids: CASSLAGRLLNSTNEKLFF.

This rearrangement joins TRBV6-2 or TRBV6-3 to TRBJ1-1; TRBD1 agrees at 12 bases. Germline CDR1 and CDR2: MNHEY and SVGEGT. The CDR3 is 14 amino acids. The V and J ends lost 8 bases and 11 bases, in that order; junction bases with no gene match: 12. As DNA, the CDR3 is TGTGCCAGCCGCCAGGGACAGGGGGCGAAAGATGCTTTCTTT. This translates into CASRQGQGAKDAFF.

The chain combines TRBV7-2 with TRBJ1-2; no clear D gene. Germline assignment: CDR1 SGHTA and CDR2 FQGNSA. CDR3 length equals 15 residues. V was pared by 5 bases and J by 3 bases, with 16 bases between. In DNA form, the CDR3 reads TGTGCCAGCAGCCACACGGCGGGAGGTCACTATGGCTACACCTTC. It is translated as CASSHTAGGHYGYTF.

This sequence joins TRBV4-2 and TRBJ2-7, with 10 positions matching TRBD1. The V gene's germline CDR1 is LGHNA and CDR2 YNFKEQ. The CDR3 spans 17 residues. J gave up 2 bases and V 2 bases, and 9 bases lay outside the gene matches. This CDR3 reads CASSQLTPGQGTYEQYF. CDR3 in DNA: TGTGCCAGCAGCCAACTTACACCGGGACAGGGGACCTACGAGCAGTACTTC.

In DNA, the CDR3 is TGTGCCAGCAGCCGACGGCGCACCGGGGAGCTGTTTTTT. Its protein product is CASSRRRTGELFF. The chain recombines TRBV7-8 with TRBJ2-2, with D uncertain. Germline-derived CDR1 and CDR2 are SGHVS and FQNEAQ. Deletions cut 5 bases from V and 4 bases from J, with 8 bases between. The CDR3 totals 13 residues.

Comment on this clone: Other DNA variants within this sample encode the same CDR3. This chain joins TRBV18 and TRBJ2-5, with D hard to call. Looked up from germline, CDR1 is KGHSH and CDR2 is LQKENI. The CDR3 is 13 residues long. Trimming shortened V by 0 bases and J by 4 bases, and 6 bases separated the two germline ends. CDR3 sequence (DNA): TGTGCCAGCTCACCACCTAACCTAGAGACCCAGTACTTC. Its translation is CASSPPNLETQYF.

The chain carries TRBV27 and TRBJ2-7, with TRBD1 as a possible D gene (6 bases). Germline lookup yields CDR1 MNHEY and CDR2 SMNVEV (reference sequence). The CDR3 is 13 amino acids. V was cut by 6 bases and J by 2 bases, with 11 bases left in between. The CDR3 bases are TGTGCCAGCAGGGGAACAGGGACCTACGAGCAGTACTTC. It translates to CASRGTGTYEQYF.

This sequence joins TRBV7-8 and TRBJ1-5, with D possibly being TRBD1 (5 bases). The CDR3 has 14 amino acids. Germline V gene lookup returns CDR1 SGHVS and CDR2 FQNEAQ. The V and J ends lost 5 bases and 7 bases respectively, with 15 bases between them. Written as DNA, the CDR3 is TGTGCCAGCAGCCCGGGGGGTGTCCGGCAGCCCCAGCATTTT. Translated: CASSPGGVRQPQHF.